A single sample is the source of the 24 T cell receptor beta chains below, sequenced in a study of identical twins. MiXCR, applied by TCRdb to the 5' RACE reads, yields one record per CDR3 protein. The table has 550,000 to 700,000 distinct CDR3 sequences, around 20% seen once. These records were also assigned to another study, of T cells expressing NK-cell markers.

Material for sequencing was PBMCs. The receptors shown here come from a woman between 18 and 29 years old in good health.

This clonotype has just a few counts. The chain recombines TRBV29-1 with TRBJ1-4, with D uncertain. The length of the CDR3 is 17 residues. V shed 4 bases and J shed 1 base, with 19 bases lying between them. Germline V gene sequence: CDR1 SQVTM, CDR2 ANQGSEA. CDR3 amino acids: CSVGEGGSAQTNEKLFF. The CDR3 DNA reads as TGCAGCGTTGGCGAGGGTGGGTCAGCCCAAACTAATGAAAAACTGTTTTTT.

The gene calls are TRBV20-1 and TRBJ2-4; the D is unclear. Per the germline V gene, CDR1 is DFQATT and CDR2 is SNEGSKA (reference sequence). Trimming stripped 0 bases from V and 6 bases from J, with 9 bases between. There are 13 residues in the CDR3. The CDR3 spells CSARDNRRNIQYF. In nucleotides, the CDR3 is TGCAGTGCTAGAGATAACAGAAGAAACATTCAGTACTTC.

At least ten counts were recorded for this clonotype. J is TRBJ2-7 and V is TRBV7-2, with no clear D. The CDR3 covers 14 residues. The V gene lost 6 bases and the J gene lost 3 bases, with 15 bases spanning the gap. From germline, CDR1 is SGHTA and CDR2 FQGNSA. The CDR3 spells CASSSRPGVYEQYF. The CDR3 DNA follows: TGTGCCAGCAGTTCTCGCCCGGGTGTCTACGAGCAGTACTTC. The whole variable domain, remainder taken from reference TRBV7-2 and TRBJ2-7, is GAGVSQSPSNKVTEKGKDVELRCDPISGHTALYWYRQSLGQGLEFLIYFQGNSAPDKSGLPSDRFSAERTGGSVSTLTIQRTQQEDSAVYLCASSSRPGVYEQYFGPGTRLTVT.

This chain uses TRBV6-1 with TRBJ2-7; D is uncertain. The V end was cut by 4 bases, the J end by 9 bases, with 10 bases between. CDR1 and CDR2 (germline): MNHNS, SASEGT. The CDR3 runs 11 residues. For the CDR3, the DNA is TGTGCCAGCAGTGGCCCGATTGGGCAGTACTTC. It translates to CASSGPIGQYF.

Only a few counts were recorded for this clonotype. The chain recombines TRBV29-1 with TRBJ2-4, with 8 bases fitting TRBD2. CDR3 size: 13 residues. Germline V CDR1 and CDR2: SQVTM, ANQGSEA. The J segment lost 8 bases and the V segment lost 4 bases, leaving 7 bases of the junction unmatched. As DNA, the CDR3 is TGCAGCGTTGTTGGGCCGCGGGGGGACATTCAGTACTTC. It is translated as CSVVGPRGDIQYF.

This clonotype was counted between two and nine times. The chain employs TRBV7-9 and TRBJ2-7; TRBD1 might be the D (7 bases). V was clipped by 3 bases and J by 1 base, with 16 bases between them. Germline values: CDR1 SEHNR, CDR2 FQNEAQ (reference sequence). The CDR3 sequence is 16 residues long. The chain's CDR3 is CASSFLTGEESYEQYF. CDR3 coding DNA: TGTGCCAGCAGCTTTCTCACAGGGGAGGAATCCTACGAGCAGTACTTC.

The chain combines TRBV10-2 with TRBJ2-4; D unresolved. Trimming cost V 7 bases and J 4 bases, with 5 bases left between them. Looked up from germline, CDR1 is WSHSY and CDR2 is SAAADI. The CDR3 extends over 11 amino acids. This CDR3 reads CASTGKNIQYF. In DNA form, the CDR3 reads TGCGCCAGCACCGGGAAAAACATTCAGTACTTC.

This clonotype has just a few counts. The chain has TRBV20-1 and TRBJ2-1, with TRBD2 matching over 7 bases. Germline V gene sequence: CDR1 DFQATT, CDR2 SNEGSKA (reference sequence). This CDR3 region has 16 residues. V gave up 2 bases and J gave up 0 bases; unmatched junction bases: 7. The CDR3 loop is CSARTSSGGSYNEQFF. The CDR3 DNA follows: TGCAGTGCTAGAACCTCTAGCGGAGGCTCCTACAATGAGCAGTTCTTC.

The chain has TRBV6-2 or TRBV6-3 and TRBJ2-7; D gene uncertain. Per the germline V gene, CDR1 is MNHEY and CDR2 is SVGEGT. The CDR3 covers 12 residues. The ends were cut back, 8 bases at V and 2 bases at J, with 10 bases in the middle. DNA of the CDR3: TGTGCCAGCGGTGATTATGCCTACGAGCAGTACTTC. This encodes CASGDYAYEQYF.

V gene TRBV6-6 combines with J gene TRBJ2-7; D gene uncertain. V lost 7 bases to trimming and J lost 2 bases, with 9 bases between them. Germline V lookup: CDR1 MNHNY, CDR2 SVGAGI (reference sequence). The CDR3 totals 12 residues. CDR3 region: CASMGRTYEQYF. CDR3 DNA sequence: TGTGCCAGCATGGGCAGAACCTACGAGCAGTACTTC.

Here the CDR3 DNA reads TGCAGCGCAAAGTTGGGACAGGGAAGGACAGATACGCAGTATTTT. Translated, it gives CSAKLGQGRTDTQYF. The gene calls are TRBV29-1 and TRBJ2-3; TRBD1 agrees at 9 bases. The CDR3 covers 15 residues. Per the germline V gene, CDR1 is SQVTM and CDR2 is ANQGSEA. J gave up 3 bases and V 7 bases, and 11 bases lay outside the gene matches.

The CDR3 sequence is CASSFGLVGSTDTQYF. The CDR3 bases are TGTGCCAGCAGCTTTGGACTAGTTGGTAGCACAGATACGCAGTATTTT. This chain connects TRBV11-2 to TRBJ2-3; TRBD2 agrees at 7 bases. The CDR3 is 16 residues long. Germline assignment: CDR1 SGHAT and CDR2 FQNNGV. V was clipped by 3 bases and J by 0 bases; unmatched bases: 6.

This CDR3 is CASSTGLQHTDTQYF. In DNA form, the CDR3 reads TGTGCCAGCAGCACGGGACTCCAACACACAGATACGCAGTATTTT. This rearrangement joins TRBV9 to TRBJ2-3; possible D gene TRBD2, 6 bases. The germline V gene has CDR1 SGDLS and CDR2 YYNGEE. Trimming removed 4 bases from V and 2 bases from J, with 14 bases in between. CDR3 size: 15 residues.

The V gene is TRBV6-2 or TRBV6-3, the J gene TRBJ2-1, with D uncertain. Germline CDR1 MNHEY, CDR2 SVGEGT. V gave up 0 bases and J gave up 15 bases, with 21 bases separating them. The CDR3 contains 15 residues. CDR3 residues: CASSYSISQTSSVFF. The CDR3 nucleotides read TGTGCCAGCAGTTACTCGATATCCCAGACTTCTTCGGTGTTCTTC.

This sequence joins TRBV15 and TRBJ1-3, with TRBD1 as a possible D gene (6 bases). CDR1 and CDR2 from the germline V gene are LNHNV and YYDKDF (reference sequence). The CDR3 extends over 15 amino acids. V lost 1 base, J lost 5 bases, and 12 bases lay in between. The CDR3: CATSRGGHGRNTIYF. CDR3 DNA: TGTGCCACCAGCAGAGGGGGACACGGAAGAAACACCATATATTTT.

This clonotype was picked up a small number of times. This chain links TRBV7-3 with TRBJ2-3; D is unresolved. The ends were cut back, 2 bases at V and 2 bases at J, with 8 bases in the middle. This CDR3 has 14 residues. Germline V gives CDR1 SGHTA, CDR2 FQGTGA. In DNA form, the CDR3 reads TGTGCCAGCAGCTTAGGGTACCTCACAGATACGCAGTATTTT. This codes for CASSLGYLTDTQYF.

This clonotype was seen repeatedly, ten times or more. V is TRBV5-1 and J is TRBJ1-2; D gene uncertain. CDR3 length equals 14 residues. The V gene lost 3 bases and the J gene lost 4 bases, with 13 bases spanning the gap. The germline V gene has CDR1 SGHRS and CDR2 YFSETQ. The CDR3 sequence is CASSSVGTLYGYTF. CDR3 nucleotides: TGCGCCAGCAGCTCGGTCGGTACTCTCTATGGCTACACCTTC.

This chain uses TRBV28 with TRBJ2-3; 9 positions agree with TRBD2. From germline, CDR1 is MDHEN and CDR2 SYDVKM. This CDR3 has 17 residues. J was trimmed by 7 bases and V by 6 bases; bases with no gene match: 17. The CDR3 sequence: CASSPRIAGATLHTQYF. CDR3 coding DNA: TGTGCCAGCAGCCCCCGAATAGCGGGAGCGACCTTGCATACGCAGTATTTT. Together with reference TRBV28 and TRBJ2-3, the CDR3 gives the full variable domain: DVKVTQSSRYLVKRTGEKVFLECVQDMDHENMFWYRQDPGLGLRLIYFSYDVKMKEKGDIPEGYSVSREKKERFSLILESASTNQTSMYLCASSPRIAGATLHTQYFGPGTRLTVL.

This clonotype has a handful of counts. The gene calls are TRBV3-1 and TRBJ2-1, with TRBD1 identical over 8 bases. This CDR3 has 16 residues. V lost 2 bases, J lost 6 bases, and 9 bases stayed unmatched. Germline values: CDR1 LGHDT, CDR2 YNNKEL (reference sequence). The CDR3 nucleotides read TGTGCCAGCAGCCAATCAGGGACAGGAAGGGTCAATGAGCAGTTCTTC. This translates into CASSQSGTGRVNEQFF.

The chain links TRBV15 to TRBJ1-2; possibly TRBD1 for D (6 bases). Per the germline V gene, CDR1 is LNHNV and CDR2 is YYDKDF (reference sequence). The CDR3 has 13 amino acids. Trimming took off 6 bases at V and 6 bases at J, with 14 bases between the two ends. This CDR3 reads CATRSQGWDGYTF. DNA for the CDR3: TGTGCCACCAGATCACAGGGCTGGGATGGCTACACCTTC.

V gene TRBV6-2 or TRBV6-3 combines with J gene TRBJ2-7; weak D call: TRBD2 (5 bases). Looked up from germline, CDR1 is MNHEY and CDR2 is SVGEGT. The CDR3 runs 15 residues. The ends were cut back, 4 bases at V and 2 bases at J, with 15 bases in the middle. CDR3 DNA sequence: TGTGCCAGCAGTTTCCGGCGGGTAGCGACCTACGAGCAGTACTTC. Its translation: CASSFRRVATYEQYF.

This clonotype was counted at least ten times. The V and J genes are TRBV19 and TRBJ1-3; D not certain. Germline assignment: CDR1 LNHDA and CDR2 SQIVND (reference sequence). The germline V and J ends were trimmed by 5 bases and 4 bases, with 3 bases remaining between them. The CDR3 sequence is 11 residues long. CDR3 coding DNA: TGTGCCAGTAGTCGGGGAAACACCATATATTTT. It yields the protein CASSRGNTIYF.

This clonotype was seen a few times. The chain recombines TRBV6-4 with TRBJ2-1, with 10 nucleotides matching TRBD2. Germline V gene lookup returns CDR1 MRHNA and CDR2 SNTAGT. CDR3 size: 15 residues. Trimming took 2 bases from V and 7 from J; bases not matched to a gene: 5. In nucleotides, the CDR3 is TGTGCCAGCAGTGACGAAGCGGGGGGGCCGAATGAGCAGTTCTTC. This encodes CASSDEAGGPNEQFF.

J is TRBJ2-7 and V is TRBV6-1, with D possibly matching TRBD2 (5 bases). Trimming took off 6 bases at V and 5 bases at J, with 17 bases between the two ends. CDR3 length: 14 amino acids. Germline CDR1 is MNHNS and CDR2 is SASEGT. CDR3 amino acids: CASSFLATKDEQYF. In nucleotides, the CDR3 is TGTGCCAGCAGCTTCCTAGCTACGAAAGACGAGCAGTACTTC.